This TCR beta chain derives from a study of T-cell reconstitution after alpha-beta-depleted transplantation in children. Unique molecular identifiers featured in how the TCRbeta library was prepared. TCRdb itself ran the PCR reads through MiXCR, one entry per CDR3 protein. Of about 240,000 distinct CDR3 sequences in the sample, about 23% are singletons; the top ten hold roughly 2.5%. About this clonotype: The antigen is not known.

General study findings and limits: The main origin of T-cell counts and diversity one year after transplant was newly produced T cells. From surviving recipient T cells and thymic progenitors came the high day-60 TCRbeta diversity observed in some patients. Alpha-beta T cells about two months after transplant reportedly derived from several hundred expanded graft clones.

This CDR3 region has 16 residues. Germline V lookup: CDR1 MNHEY, CDR2 SVGAGI. V was clipped by 2 bases and J by 4 bases; unmatched bases: 8. The receptor comes from a girl aged 2 to 9 with Fanconi anemia, due to receive a stem cell transplant. Specimen: PBMCs, collected before TCRalphabeta/CD19-depleted stem cell transplant. The chain joins TRBV6-5 to TRBJ2-5, with 9 nucleotides matching TRBD1. For the CDR3, the DNA is TGTGCCAGCAGTTACGCGGGACAGGGCGGGGCAGAGACCCAGTACTTC. It codes for CASSYAGQGGAETQYF.